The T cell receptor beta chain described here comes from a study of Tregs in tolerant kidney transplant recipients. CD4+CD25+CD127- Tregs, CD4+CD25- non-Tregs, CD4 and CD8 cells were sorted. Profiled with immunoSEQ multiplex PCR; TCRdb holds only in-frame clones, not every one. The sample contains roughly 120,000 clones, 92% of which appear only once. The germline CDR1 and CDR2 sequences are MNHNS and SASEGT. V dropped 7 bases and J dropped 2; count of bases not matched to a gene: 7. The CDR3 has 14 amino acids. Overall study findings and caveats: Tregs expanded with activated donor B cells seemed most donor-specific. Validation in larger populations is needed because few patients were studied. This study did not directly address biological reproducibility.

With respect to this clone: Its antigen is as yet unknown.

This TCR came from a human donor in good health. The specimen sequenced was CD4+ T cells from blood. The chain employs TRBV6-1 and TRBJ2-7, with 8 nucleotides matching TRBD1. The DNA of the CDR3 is TGTGCCAGCAATAACATGGGACAGGCCTACGAGCAGTACTTC. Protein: CASNNMGQAYEQYF.